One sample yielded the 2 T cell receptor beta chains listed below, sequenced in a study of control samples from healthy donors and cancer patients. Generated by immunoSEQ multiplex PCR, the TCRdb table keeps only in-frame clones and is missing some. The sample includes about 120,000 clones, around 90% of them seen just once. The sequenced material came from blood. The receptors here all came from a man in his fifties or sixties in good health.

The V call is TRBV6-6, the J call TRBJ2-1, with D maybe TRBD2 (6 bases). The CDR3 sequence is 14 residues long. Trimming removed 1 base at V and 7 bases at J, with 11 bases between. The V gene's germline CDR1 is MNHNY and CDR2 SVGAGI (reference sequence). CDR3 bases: TGTGCCAGCAGTTACTTCAACCGGGGGAATGAGCAGTTCTTC. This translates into CASSYFNRGNEQFF.

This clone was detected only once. DNA for the CDR3: TGTGCCAGCAGGGCCCAGGGGGGAGGTAATTCACCCCTCCACTTT. Its protein is CASRAQGGGNSPLHF. The chain is built from TRBV2 and TRBJ1-6; 7 bases line up with TRBD1. V lost 6 bases, J lost 6 bases, and 8 bases stayed unmatched. In germline, CDR1 is SNHLY, CDR2 FYNNEI. The CDR3 totals 15 residues. The full variable domain, its missing parts supplied by reference TRBV2 and TRBJ1-6, is EPEVTQTPSHQVTQMGQEVILRCVPISNHLYFYWYRQILGQKVEFLVSFYNNEISEKSEIFDDQFSVERPDGSNFTLKIRSTKLEDSAMYFCASRAQGGGNSPLHFGNGTRLTVT.